The rows below give T cell receptor beta chains drawn from one sample of a study of CD4 T cells in relation to SARS-CoV-2 and coronaviruses. Libraries were prepared by immunoSEQ multiplex PCR; TCRdb keeps only in-frame clonotypes and omits some of them. The data contain 9,500 to 15,000 clones, roughly 71% of them singletons. Their specific antigens are unknown. Sample: CD4+ T cells from PBMCs, cultured in vitro. The source is a human donor in good health. Both conserved end residues are part of each CDR3.

J: TRBJ1-3
V: TRBV4-1
CDR3: CASSQGNSGNTIYF

J: TRBJ2-3
V: TRBV7-3
CDR3: CASSLWAGDTDTQYF

J: TRBJ2-7
V: TRBV11-3
CDR3: CASSPWGRAITYEQYF

J: TRBJ1-1
V: TRBV14
CDR3: CASSQDWGSTEAFF

J: TRBJ1-2
V: TRBV18
CDR3: CASSPDRSSNYGYTF

J: TRBJ2-1
V: TRBV5-4
CDR3: CASSLALAGGNEQFF

J: TRBJ2-5
V: TRBV25-1
CDR3: CASSASGSSQETQYF

J: TRBJ2-5
V: TRBV6-6
CDR3: CASRPGTASSETQYF

J: TRBJ2-1
V: TRBV11-3
CDR3: CASSLNRVGSETTNEQFF

J: TRBJ1-2
V: TRBV7-8
CDR3: CASSSGPRSGYTF

J: TRBJ2-5
V: TRBV7-2
CDR3: CASSITEGTQYF

J: TRBJ1-1
V: TRBV6-6
CDR3: CASSYQVAGGTEAFF

J: TRBJ1-1
V: TRBV7-9
CDR3: CASSPVEGFNTEAFF

J: TRBJ1-1
V: TRBV3-1/TRBV3-2
CDR3: CASRMGGGRTEAFF

J: TRBJ1-1
V: TRBV29-1
CDR3: CSVVSKLGNTEAFF

J: TRBJ1-4
V: TRBV7-9
CDR3: CASSSRTGGEKLFF

J: TRBJ1-1
V: TRBV5-5
CDR3: CASRPTENTEAFF

J: TRBJ1-4
V: TRBV5-1
CDR3: CASSFSRGAGEKLFF

J: TRBJ2-2
V: TRBV28
CDR3: CASSRTGSFTGELFF

J: TRBJ2-1
V: TRBV3-1/TRBV3-2
CDR3: CASSPGLRREQFF

J: TRBJ2-5
V: TRBV24-1
CDR3: CATKTSGEGETQYF

J: TRBJ1-4
V: TRBV5-1
CDR3: CASSLDGVNEKLFF

J: TRBJ2-1
V: TRBV5-1
CDR3: CASSYRDTNNEQFF

J: TRBJ1-2
V: TRBV20-1
CDR3: CSASLILGQKGYGGYTF

J: TRBJ2-2
V: TRBV19
CDR3: CASSTTGTGGFTGELFF

J: TRBJ2-1
V: TRBV5-4
CDR3: CASSLSLADIDEQFF

J: TRBJ1-2
V: TRBV11-2
CDR3: CASSVYPVSAYGYTF

J: TRBJ1-5
V: TRBV27
CDR3: CASMRQGAYNQPQHF

J: TRBJ1-5
V: TRBV24-1
CDR3: CATSDNQPGQPQHF

J: TRBJ1-3
V: TRBV12-3/TRBV12-4
CDR3: CASSLDLKNTIYF

J: TRBJ2-2
V: TRBV2
CDR3: CASILGRTNTGELFF

J: TRBJ1-2
V: TRBV3-1/TRBV3-2
CDR3: CASRGQYYGYTF

J: TRBJ2-1
V: TRBV6-4
CDR3: CASSSSGRTNEQFF

J: TRBJ2-7
V: TRBV6-1
CDR3: CASTPGGLAGVEQYF

J: TRBJ1-6
V: TRBV30
CDR3: CAWRGGYSPLHF

J: TRBJ2-5
V: TRBV3-1/TRBV3-2
CDR3: CASSQIQTQYF

J: TRBJ2-7
V: TRBV3-1/TRBV3-2
CDR3: CASSQTRDRVNEQYF

J: TRBJ1-3
V: TRBV7-8
CDR3: CASSLAAGRLSGNTIYF

J: TRBJ2-2
V: TRBV6-5
CDR3: CATNPRGYTGELFF

J: TRBJ1-2
V: TRBV5-1
CDR3: CASRPSPGQGARSGGYTF

J: TRBJ2-1
V: TRBV2
CDR3: CASSDRAGSYNEQFF

J: TRBJ2-1
V: TRBV5-1
CDR3: CASSLDAGDNEQFF

J: TRBJ1-5
V: TRBV19
CDR3: CASSMESGSNQPQHF

J: TRBJ1-5
V: TRBV9
CDR3: CASSLGPGKSNQPQHF

J: TRBJ2-3
V: TRBV20-1
CDR3: CSAAGGSRTLF

J: TRBJ1-5
V: TRBV2
CDR3: CASSEGGQPQHF

J: TRBJ2-7
V: TRBV10-3
CDR3: CAIRGGTESYEQYF

J: TRBJ2-2
V: TRBV24-1
CDR3: CATSDPEGVTNTGELFF

J: TRBJ2-5
V: TRBV5-6
CDR3: CASTGRRVFETQYF

J: TRBJ2-3
V: TRBV6-5
CDR3: CASSAPAGEPDTQYF

J: TRBJ2-5
V: TRBV7-9
CDR3: CASSLGTGGYQETQYF

J: TRBJ2-1
V: TRBV6-5
CDR3: CASSYGVTSPDEQFF

J: TRBJ2-7
V: TRBV13
CDR3: CASSLTAVGEKDYEQYF

J: TRBJ1-2
V: TRBV5-6
CDR3: CASSLGLGGGYGYTF

J: TRBJ1-2
V: TRBV13
CDR3: CASSFGGTVMLANYGYTF

J: TRBJ2-6
V: TRBV5-6
CDR3: CASSLAPSGANVLTF

J: TRBJ1-6
V: TRBV25-1
CDR3: CASSGETGLSSYNSPLHF

J: TRBJ2-7
V: TRBV19
CDR3: CASSASGTGISYEQYF

J: TRBJ2-7
V: TRBV7-9
CDR3: CASSSIAGIWGEQYF